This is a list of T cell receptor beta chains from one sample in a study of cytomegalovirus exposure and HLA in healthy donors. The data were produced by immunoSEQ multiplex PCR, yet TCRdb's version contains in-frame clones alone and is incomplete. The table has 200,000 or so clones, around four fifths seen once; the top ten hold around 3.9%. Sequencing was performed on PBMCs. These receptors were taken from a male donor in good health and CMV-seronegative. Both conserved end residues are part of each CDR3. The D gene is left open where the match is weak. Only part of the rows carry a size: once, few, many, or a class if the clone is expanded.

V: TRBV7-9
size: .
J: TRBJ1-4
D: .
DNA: TGTGCCAGCAGCTTAATAGTCGGGGCAACTAATGAAAAACTGTTTTTT
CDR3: CASSLIVGATNEKLFF

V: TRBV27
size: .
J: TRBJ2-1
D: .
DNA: TGTGCCAGCACCCTAAGACCCCCAGGGTCTTTCTACAATGAGCAGTTCTTC
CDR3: CASTLRPPGSFYNEQFF

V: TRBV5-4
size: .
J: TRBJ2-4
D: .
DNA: TGTGCCAGCAGCTTGGAGGCGGCAGCTAACATTCAGTACTTC
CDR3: CASSLEAAANIQYF

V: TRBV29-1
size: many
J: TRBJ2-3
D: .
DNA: TGCAGCGTTACGGGGGTAACCATAGATACGCAGTATTTT
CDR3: CSVTGVTIDTQYF

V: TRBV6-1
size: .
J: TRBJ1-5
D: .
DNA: TGTGCCAGCAGTAGACAGAATAGCAATCAGCCCCAGCATTTT
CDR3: CASSRQNSNQPQHF

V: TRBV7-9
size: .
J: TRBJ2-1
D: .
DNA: TGTGCCAGCAGCCAGGGAACCTACAATGAGCAGTTCTTC
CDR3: CASSQGTYNEQFF

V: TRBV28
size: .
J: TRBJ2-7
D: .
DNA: TGTGCCAGCAGTTTTCAGCGGCCCCCCTACGAGCAGTACTTC
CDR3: CASSFQRPPYEQYF

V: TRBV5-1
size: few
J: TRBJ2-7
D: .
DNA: TGCGCCAGCAGCGCGGGACGGGACGAGCAGTACTTC
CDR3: CASSAGRDEQYF

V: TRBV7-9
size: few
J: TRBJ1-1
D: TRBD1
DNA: TGTGCCAGCAGCCTGACAGGGGGCTACACTGAAGCTTTCTTT
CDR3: CASSLTGGYTEAFF

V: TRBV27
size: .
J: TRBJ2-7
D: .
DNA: TGTGCCAGCAGTCAAGGGGCCAAGCTGTCCTACGAGCAGTACTTC
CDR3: CASSQGAKLSYEQYF

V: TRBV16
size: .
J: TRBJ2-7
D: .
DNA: TGTGCCAGCAGCCCAAATCCCTCCGGGGGAGGGGACAACGAGCAGTACTTC
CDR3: CASSPNPSGGGDNEQYF

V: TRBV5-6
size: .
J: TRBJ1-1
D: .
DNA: TGTGCCAGCAGCTTGCACCACATGAACACTGAAGCTTTCTTT
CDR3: CASSLHHMNTEAFF

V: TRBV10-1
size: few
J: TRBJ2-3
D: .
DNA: TGCGCCAGCAGTGGAGGTTCTTCGGCTAGCACAGATACGCAGTATTTT
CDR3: CASSGGSSASTDTQYF

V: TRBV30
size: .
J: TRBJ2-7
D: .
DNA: TGTGCCTGGAGTGATAGGACAGTCTCCTACGAGCAGTACTTC
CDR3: CAWSDRTVSYEQYF

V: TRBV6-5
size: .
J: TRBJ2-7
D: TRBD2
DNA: TGTGCCAGCAGTTACATTAGCGGGATCTACGAGCAGTACTTC
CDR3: CASSYISGIYEQYF

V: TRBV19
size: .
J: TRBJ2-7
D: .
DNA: TGTGCCAGTAGGGGGCAGGGTACCTACGAGCAGTACTTC
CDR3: CASRGQGTYEQYF

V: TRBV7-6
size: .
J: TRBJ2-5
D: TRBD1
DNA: TGTGCCAGCAGCCCGTCCCGTGGGGGACAGGGGGAGACCCAGTACTTC
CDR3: CASSPSRGGQGETQYF

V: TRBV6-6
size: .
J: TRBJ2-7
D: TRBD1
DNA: TGTGCCAGCAGTACGACAGGGGGCAGCTACGAGCAGTACTTC
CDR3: CASSTTGGSYEQYF

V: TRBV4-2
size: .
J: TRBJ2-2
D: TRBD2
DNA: TGTGCCAGCAGCCAACCATCCGGGACTAGCACCGGGGAGCTGTTTTTT
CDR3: CASSQPSGTSTGELFF